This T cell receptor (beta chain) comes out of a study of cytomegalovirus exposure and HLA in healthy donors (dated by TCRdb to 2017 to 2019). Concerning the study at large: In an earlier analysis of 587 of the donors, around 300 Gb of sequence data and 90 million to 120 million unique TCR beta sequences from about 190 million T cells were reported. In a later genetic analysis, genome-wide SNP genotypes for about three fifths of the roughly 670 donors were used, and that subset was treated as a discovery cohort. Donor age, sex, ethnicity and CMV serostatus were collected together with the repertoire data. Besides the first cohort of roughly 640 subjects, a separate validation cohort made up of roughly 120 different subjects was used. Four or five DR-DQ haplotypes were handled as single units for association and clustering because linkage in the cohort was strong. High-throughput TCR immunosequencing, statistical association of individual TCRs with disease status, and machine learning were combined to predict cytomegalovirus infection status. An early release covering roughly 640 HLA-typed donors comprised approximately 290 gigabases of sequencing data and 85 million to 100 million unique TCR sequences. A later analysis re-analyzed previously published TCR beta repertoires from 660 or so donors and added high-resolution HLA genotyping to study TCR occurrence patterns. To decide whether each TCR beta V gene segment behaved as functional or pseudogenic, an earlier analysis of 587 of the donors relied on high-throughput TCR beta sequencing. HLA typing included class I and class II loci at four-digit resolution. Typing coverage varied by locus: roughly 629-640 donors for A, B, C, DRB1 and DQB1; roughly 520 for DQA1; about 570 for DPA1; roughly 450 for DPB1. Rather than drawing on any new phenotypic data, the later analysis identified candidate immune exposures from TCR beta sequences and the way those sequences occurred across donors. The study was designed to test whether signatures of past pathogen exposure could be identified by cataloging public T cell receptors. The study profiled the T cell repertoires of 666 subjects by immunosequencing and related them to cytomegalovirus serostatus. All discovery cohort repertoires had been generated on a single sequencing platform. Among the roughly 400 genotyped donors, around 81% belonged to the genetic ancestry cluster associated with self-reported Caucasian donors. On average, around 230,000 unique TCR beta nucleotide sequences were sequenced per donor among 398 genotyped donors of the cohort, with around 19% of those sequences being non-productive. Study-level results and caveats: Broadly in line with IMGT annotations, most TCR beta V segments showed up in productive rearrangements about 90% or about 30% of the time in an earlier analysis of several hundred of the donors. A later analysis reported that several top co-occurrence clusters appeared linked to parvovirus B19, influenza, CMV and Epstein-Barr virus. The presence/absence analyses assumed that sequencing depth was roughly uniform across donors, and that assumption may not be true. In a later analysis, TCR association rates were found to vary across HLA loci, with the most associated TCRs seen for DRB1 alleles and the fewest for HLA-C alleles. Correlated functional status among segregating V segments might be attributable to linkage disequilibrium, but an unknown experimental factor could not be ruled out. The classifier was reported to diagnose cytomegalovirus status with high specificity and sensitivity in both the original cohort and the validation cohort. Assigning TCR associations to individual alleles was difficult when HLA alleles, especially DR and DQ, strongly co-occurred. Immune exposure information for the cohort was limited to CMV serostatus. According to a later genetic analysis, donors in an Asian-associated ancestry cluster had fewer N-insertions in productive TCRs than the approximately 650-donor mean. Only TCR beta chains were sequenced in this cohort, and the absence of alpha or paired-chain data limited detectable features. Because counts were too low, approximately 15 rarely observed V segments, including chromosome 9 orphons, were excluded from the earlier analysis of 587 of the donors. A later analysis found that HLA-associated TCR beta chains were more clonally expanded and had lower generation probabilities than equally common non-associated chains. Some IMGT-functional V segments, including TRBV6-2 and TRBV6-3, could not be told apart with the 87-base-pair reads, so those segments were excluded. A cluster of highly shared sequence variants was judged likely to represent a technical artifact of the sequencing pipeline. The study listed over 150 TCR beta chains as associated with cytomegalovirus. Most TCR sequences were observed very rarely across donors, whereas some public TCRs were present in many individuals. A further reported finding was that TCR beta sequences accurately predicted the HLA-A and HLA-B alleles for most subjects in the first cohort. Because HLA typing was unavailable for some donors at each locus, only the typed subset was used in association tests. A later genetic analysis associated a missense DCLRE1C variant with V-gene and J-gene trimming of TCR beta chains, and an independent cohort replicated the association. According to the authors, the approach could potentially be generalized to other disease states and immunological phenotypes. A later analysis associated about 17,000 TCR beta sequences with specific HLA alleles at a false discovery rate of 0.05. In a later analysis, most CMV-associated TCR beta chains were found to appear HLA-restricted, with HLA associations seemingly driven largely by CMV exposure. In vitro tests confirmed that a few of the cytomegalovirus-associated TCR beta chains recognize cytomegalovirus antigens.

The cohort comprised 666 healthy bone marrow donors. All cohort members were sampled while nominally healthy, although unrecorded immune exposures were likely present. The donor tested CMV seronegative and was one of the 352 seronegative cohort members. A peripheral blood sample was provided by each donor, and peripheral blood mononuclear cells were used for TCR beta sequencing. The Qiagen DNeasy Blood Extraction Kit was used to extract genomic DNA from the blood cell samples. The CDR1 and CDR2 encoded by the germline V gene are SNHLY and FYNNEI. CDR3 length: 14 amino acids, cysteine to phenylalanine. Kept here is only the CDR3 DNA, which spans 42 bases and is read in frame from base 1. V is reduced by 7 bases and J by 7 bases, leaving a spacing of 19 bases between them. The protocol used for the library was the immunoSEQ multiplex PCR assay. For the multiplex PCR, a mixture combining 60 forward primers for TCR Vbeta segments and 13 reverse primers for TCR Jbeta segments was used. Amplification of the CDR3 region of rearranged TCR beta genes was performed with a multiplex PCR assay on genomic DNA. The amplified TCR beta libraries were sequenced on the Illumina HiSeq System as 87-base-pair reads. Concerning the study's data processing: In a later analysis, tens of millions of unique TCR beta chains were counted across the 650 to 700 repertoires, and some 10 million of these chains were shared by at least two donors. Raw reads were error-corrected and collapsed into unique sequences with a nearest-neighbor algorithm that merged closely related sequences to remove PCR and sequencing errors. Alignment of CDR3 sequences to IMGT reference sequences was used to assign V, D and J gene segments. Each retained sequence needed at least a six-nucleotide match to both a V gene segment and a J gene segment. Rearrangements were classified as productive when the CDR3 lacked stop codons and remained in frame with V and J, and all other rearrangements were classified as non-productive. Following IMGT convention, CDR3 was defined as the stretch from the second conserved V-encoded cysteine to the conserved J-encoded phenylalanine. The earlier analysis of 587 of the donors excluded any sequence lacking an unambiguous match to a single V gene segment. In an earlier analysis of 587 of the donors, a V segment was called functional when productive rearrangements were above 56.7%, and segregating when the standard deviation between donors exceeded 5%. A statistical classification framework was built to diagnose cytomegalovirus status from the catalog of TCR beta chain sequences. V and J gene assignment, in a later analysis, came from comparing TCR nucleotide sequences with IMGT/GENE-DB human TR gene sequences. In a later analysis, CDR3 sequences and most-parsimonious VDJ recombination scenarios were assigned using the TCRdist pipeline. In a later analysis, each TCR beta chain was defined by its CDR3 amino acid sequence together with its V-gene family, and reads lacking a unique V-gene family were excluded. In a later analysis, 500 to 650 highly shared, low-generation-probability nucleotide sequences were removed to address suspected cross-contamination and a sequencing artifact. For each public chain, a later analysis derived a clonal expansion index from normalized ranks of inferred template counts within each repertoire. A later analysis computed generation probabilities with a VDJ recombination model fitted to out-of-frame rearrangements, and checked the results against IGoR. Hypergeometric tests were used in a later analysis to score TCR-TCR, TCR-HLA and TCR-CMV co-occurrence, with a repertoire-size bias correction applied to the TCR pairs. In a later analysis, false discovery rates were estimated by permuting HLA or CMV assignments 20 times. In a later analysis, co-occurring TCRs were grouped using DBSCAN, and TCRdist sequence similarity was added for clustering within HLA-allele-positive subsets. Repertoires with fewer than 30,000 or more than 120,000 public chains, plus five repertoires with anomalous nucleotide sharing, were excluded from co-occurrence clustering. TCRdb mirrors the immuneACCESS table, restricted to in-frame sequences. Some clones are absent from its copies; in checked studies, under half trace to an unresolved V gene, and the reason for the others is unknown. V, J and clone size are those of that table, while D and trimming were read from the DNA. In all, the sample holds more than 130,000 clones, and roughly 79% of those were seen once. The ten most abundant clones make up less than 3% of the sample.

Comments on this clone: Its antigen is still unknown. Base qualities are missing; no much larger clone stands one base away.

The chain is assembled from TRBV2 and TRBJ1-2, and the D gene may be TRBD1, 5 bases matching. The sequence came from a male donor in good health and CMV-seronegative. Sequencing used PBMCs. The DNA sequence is TGTGCCAGCATTACAGCTGGGTCGGGGGGTGGCTACACCTTC. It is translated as CASITAGSGGGYTF.